This TCR beta chain was sequenced in a study of cytomegalovirus exposure and HLA in healthy donors. CDR1 and CDR2 from the germline V gene are KGHSH and LQKENI. V dropped 3 bases and J dropped 4 bases, with 13 bases sitting between them. The CDR3 spans 15 residues. Use of 60 Vbeta and 13 Jbeta primers characterized the PCR. Sequenced by immunoSEQ multiplex PCR; TCRdb stores in-frame clones only, minus some. The table lists approximately 97,000 clones, approximately 81% of them singletons. In regard to this clone: As yet, its antigen is unknown.

Study-level findings and limits: Analysis performed later showed TCR beta chains linked to HLA being more clonally expanded than equally common others.

The rearrangement links TRBV18 to TRBJ1-5; D is perhaps TRBD1 (5 bases). The material sequenced was PBMCs. The sequence came from a woman aged 40 to 49 in good health and CMV-seropositive. CDR3 loop: CASSPPGRENQPQHF. CDR3 in DNA: TGTGCCAGCTCACCGCCGGGACGGGAGAATCAGCCCCAGCATTTT.